A selection of T cell receptor beta chains follows, all from one sample in a study of CD8 T cells in ankylosing spondylitis. One entry per CDR3 protein results from TCRdb running MiXCR on the 5' RACE reads. The sample yields tens of thousands of distinct CDR3 sequences, 3% seen once. The sequencing sample was made of blood, either unsorted or a sorted T cell fraction (not recorded which). These receptors originate from a male donor with ankylosing spondylitis or in good health (not recorded which). The CDR3 runs from the conserved cysteine through the conserved F or W. The D gene is left open where the match is weak. Only some rows state a clone size, as once, few, many or a class for expanded clones.

J gene | D gene | clone size | V gene | CDR3 protein | CDR3 DNA
TRBJ2-5 | TRBD2 | many | TRBV9 | CASSVASGGAGETQYF | TGTGCCAGCAGCGTAGCGAGCGGGGGGGCCGGAGAGACCCAGTACTTC
TRBJ2-5 | NA | many | TRBV9 | CASSVSTTRVQETQYF | TGTGCCAGCAGCGTAAGCACCACCCGGGTCCAAGAGACCCAGTACTTC
TRBJ1-5 | NA | many | TRBV21-1 | CASSTGEDQPQHF | TGTGCCAGCAGTACAGGGGAGGATCAGCCCCAGCATTTT
TRBJ2-2 | NA | many | TRBV9 | CASSVDSVNTGELFF | TGTGCCAGCAGCGTAGATTCAGTAAACACCGGGGAGCTGTTTTTT
TRBJ2-2 | NA | many | TRBV9 | CASSVAPDPNTGELFF | TGTGCCAGCAGCGTAGCTCCAGACCCGAACACCGGGGAGCTGTTTTTT
TRBJ2-3 | NA | few | TRBV9 | CASSPEARDTQYF | TGTGCCAGCAGCCCCGAAGCACGGGATACGCAGTATTTT
TRBJ2-5 | NA | many | TRBV9 | CASSVDSTQETQYF | TGTGCCAGCAGCGTAGATTCGACACAAGAGACCCAGTACTTC
TRBJ2-3 | NA | many | TRBV9 | CASSVVPGDTDTQYF | TGTGCCAGCAGCGTAGTGCCGGGGGACACAGATACGCAGTATTTT
TRBJ2-1 | TRBD2 | few | TRBV9 | CASSVETSGIGEQFF | TGTGCCAGCAGCGTAGAAACTAGCGGAATCGGGGAGCAGTTCTTC
TRBJ1-5 | NA | many | TRBV9 | CASSAGTLPWPQHF | TGTGCCAGCAGCGCGGGCACTCTCCCATGGCCCCAGCATTTT
TRBJ2-3 | TRBD2 | many | TRBV9 | CASSVGIISGRKGDTQYF | TGTGCCAGCAGCGTAGGAATTATCAGCGGGAGAAAAGGAGATACGCAGTATTTT
TRBJ2-5 | NA | many | TRBV9 | CASSRSGQETQYF | TGTGCCAGCAGCCGGAGTGGTCAAGAGACCCAGTACTTC
TRBJ2-3 | TRBD2 | many | TRBV9 | CASSPSGTFRTDTQYF | TGTGCCAGCAGCCCTAGCGGGACCTTCCGCACAGATACGCAGTATTTT
TRBJ2-1 | NA | many | TRBV9 | CASSVAGTAEYNEQFF | TGTGCCAGCAGCGTAGCGGGGACGGCTGAATACAATGAGCAGTTCTTC
TRBJ2-5 | NA | many | TRBV9 | CASSNGGQETQYF | TGTGCCAGCAGCAACGGGGGCCAAGAGACCCAGTACTTC
TRBJ2-5 | TRBD1 | many | TRBV9 | CASSDIGTGLETQYF | TGTGCCAGCAGCGATATCGGGACAGGCCTGGAGACCCAGTACTTC
TRBJ2-3 | TRBD2 | many | TRBV9 | CASSAEGTSGFADTQYF | TGTGCCAGCAGCGCCGAGGGGACTAGCGGGTTTGCAGATACGCAGTATTTT
TRBJ2-5 | TRBD2 | many | TRBV9 | CASSRRTSGSSETQYF | TGTGCCAGCAGTCGACGAACTAGCGGGAGTTCGGAGACCCAGTACTTC
TRBJ2-3 | NA | many | TRBV9 | CASSVQGSTDTQYF | TGTGCCAGCAGCGTACAGGGTAGCACAGATACGCAGTATTTT
TRBJ2-2 | NA | many | TRBV9 | CASSAGLVGTGELFF | TGTGCCAGCAGCGCGGGACTGGTAGGGACCGGGGAGCTGTTTTTT
TRBJ2-2 | TRBD2 | many | TRBV9 | CASSARLAGSNTGELFF | TGTGCCAGCAGCGCTCGACTAGCGGGTTCGAACACCGGGGAGCTGTTTTTT
TRBJ1-1 | NA | many | TRBV9 | CASSGQAQNTEAFF | TGTGCCAGCAGCGGACAGGCCCAGAACACTGAAGCTTTCTTT
TRBJ2-4 | NA | many | TRBV9 | CASSPGGALAKNIQYF | TGTGCCAGCAGCCCTGGGGGGGCTCTAGCCAAAAACATTCAGTACTTC
TRBJ2-5 | NA | many | TRBV9 | CASSAGGTETQYF | TGTGCCAGCAGCGCTGGGGGGACGGAGACCCAGTACTTC
TRBJ2-2 | TRBD2 | NA | TRBV9 | CASSVDGEGYGELFF | TGTGCCAGCAGCGTTGATGGGGAGGGTTACGGGGAGCTGTTTTTT
TRBJ2-5 | NA | many | TRBV21-1 | CAKRLARGETQYF | TGTGCCAAAAGACTAGCGCGGGGAGAGACCCAGTACTTC
TRBJ1-4 | TRBD1 | many | TRBV9 | CASSARGTANEKLFF | TGTGCCAGCAGCGCACGCGGGACAGCTAATGAAAAACTGTTTTTT
TRBJ2-1 | TRBD1 | many | TRBV9 | CASSVDVGDRGREQFF | TGTGCCAGCAGCGTAGACGTCGGGGACAGGGGGCGGGAGCAGTTCTTC
TRBJ2-2 | NA | many | TRBV9 | CASSMGGTGELFF | TGTGCCAGCAGCATGGGAGGCACCGGGGAGCTGTTTTTT
TRBJ2-3 | TRBD2 | many | TRBV9 | CASSPQTSGAADTQYF | TGTGCCAGCAGCCCCCAAACTAGCGGGGCCGCAGATACGCAGTATTTT
TRBJ2-4 | NA | many | TRBV9 | CASGRGAVENIQYF | TGTGCCAGCGGGAGGGGGGCCGTGGAAAACATTCAGTACTTC
TRBJ2-5 | NA | many | TRBV9 | CASSVQAGHQETQYF | TGTGCCAGCAGCGTACAAGCGGGACATCAAGAGACCCAGTACTTC
TRBJ2-2 | NA | many | TRBV9 | CASSVSWTNTGELFF | TGTGCCAGCAGCGTATCTTGGACTAACACCGGGGAGCTGTTTTTT
TRBJ2-2 | NA | many | TRBV9 | CASSPTDLVFTGELFF | TGTGCCAGCAGCCCCACCGACTTGGTGTTCACCGGGGAGCTGTTTTTT
TRBJ1-1 | NA | NA | TRBV9 | CASSVDPTPRGTEAFF | TGTGCCAGCAGCGTAGATCCTACCCCCCGGGGCACTGAAGCTTTCTTT
TRBJ2-1 | TRBD2 | many | TRBV9 | CASSVTERGYNEQFF | TGTGCCAGCAGCGTAACGGAGCGGGGATACAATGAGCAGTTCTTC
TRBJ2-5 | TRBD2 | many | TRBV9 | CASSDHGTRAETQYF | TGTGCCAGCAGCGATCACGGGACTAGGGCAGAGACCCAGTACTTC
TRBJ2-1 | NA | few | TRBV9 | CASSVATGEQFF | TGTGCCAGCAGCGTAGCTACGGGGGAGCAGTTCTTC
TRBJ2-2 | TRBD1 | many | TRBV9 | CASSARQGSNGELFF | TGTGCCAGCAGCGCCCGACAGGGAAGTAACGGGGAGCTGTTTTTT
TRBJ1-1 | NA | many | TRBV9 | CASSAYRGDTEAFF | TGTGCCAGCAGTGCGTATCGCGGGGACACTGAAGCTTTCTTT
TRBJ2-3 | NA | NA | TRBV9 | CASSVGGREDTQYF | TGTGCCAGCAGCGTAGGGGGCCGAGAAGATACGCAGTATTTT
TRBJ2-1 | TRBD2 | many | TRBV9 | CASSVDGGAINEQFF | TGTGCCAGCAGCGTAGACGGGGGGGCCATAAATGAGCAGTTCTTC
TRBJ2-3 | TRBD2 | NA | TRBV9 | CASSVGSSGDTDTQYF | TGTGCCAGCAGCGTAGGGTCGAGCGGGGACACAGATACGCAGTATTTT
TRBJ2-1 | NA | many | TRBV9 | CASSVAPDPLGQFF | TGTGCCAGCAGCGTAGCTCCCGACCCTCTAGGGCAGTTCTTC
TRBJ2-2 | TRBD2 | many | TRBV6-1 | CASPNMAGGYTGELFF | TGTGCCAGCCCAAACATGGCGGGGGGGTACACCGGGGAGCTGTTTTTT
TRBJ2-1 | TRBD2 | many | TRBV9 | CASSVESRSGSSYNEQFF | TGTGCCAGCAGCGTAGAGAGCAGGAGCGGGAGCTCCTACAATGAGCAGTTCTTC
TRBJ2-3 | NA | many | TRBV9 | CASSVVVTDTQYF | TGTGCCAGCAGCGTAGTGGTCACAGATACGCAGTATTTT
TRBJ2-1 | TRBD2 | NA | TRBV9 | CASSNRLASYNEQFF | TGTGCCAGCAGCAATCGACTAGCGAGCTACAATGAGCAGTTCTTC
TRBJ2-5 | NA | many | TRBV9 | CASSVGQPAYQETQYF | TGTGCCAGCAGCGTCGGACAGCCGGCGTACCAAGAGACCCAGTACTTC
TRBJ1-1 | TRBD1 | many | TRBV9 | CASNRQGRLDTEAFF | TGTGCCAGCAATCGACAGGGACGCTTGGACACTGAAGCTTTCTTT